The 13 T cell receptor beta chains below were found in one sample sequenced in a study of cytomegalovirus exposure and HLA in healthy donors. The PCR made use of 60 Vbeta and 13 Jbeta primers. Sequencing used immunoSEQ multiplex PCR; TCRdb keeps in-frame clones, though not all of them. The ten most abundant clones cover more than 5.5% of a sample with roughly 80,000 clones. Sequenced input: PBMCs. The receptors stem from a girl aged 10-17 years in good health and CMV-seropositive.

The rearrangement links TRBV7-6 to TRBJ2-7, with D maybe TRBD1 (6 bases). The V gene's germline CDR1 is SGHVS and CDR2 FNYEAQ. Deletions cut 4 bases from V and 3 bases from J, with 13 bases between. CDR3 length: 14 residues. This CDR3 reads CASSYRVANYEQYV. In DNA form, the CDR3 reads TGTGCCAGCAGCTACAGGGTAGCCAACTACGAGCAGTACGTC.

V and J are TRBV4-1 and TRBJ2-7, with TRBD2 identical over 14 bases. Germline V gene data show CDR1 as MGHRA and CDR2 as YSYEKL. This CDR3 has 16 residues. V lost 2 bases to trimming and J lost 5 bases; unmatched junction nucleotides: 5. The CDR3 region is CASSQRGLAGGHEQYF. CDR3 in DNA: TGCGCCAGCAGCCAACGCGGACTAGCGGGGGGACACGAGCAGTACTTC.

The gene calls are TRBV5-1 and TRBJ2-4; 8 bases fit TRBD1. The ends lost 0 bases at V and 6 bases at J; junction bases unmatched: 5. Germline V gene data show CDR1 as SGHRS and CDR2 as YFSETQ. The CDR3 covers 15 residues. The CDR3 bases are TGCGCCAGCAGCTTGGCAGGGGGCGCGGGAAACATTCAGTACTTC. Translating gives CASSLAGGAGNIQYF.

DNA of the CDR3: TGTGCCAGTAGCTCCACAGGGAGCGCCGGGGAGCTGTTTTTT. Its protein product is CASSSTGSAGELFF. V and J are TRBV19 and TRBJ2-2, with a weak D call TRBD1 (6 bases). V shed 6 bases and J shed 6 bases, with 14 bases lying between them. The V gene's germline CDR1 is LNHDA and CDR2 SQIVND (reference sequence). The CDR3 spans 14 residues.

This chain uses TRBV5-4 with TRBJ1-3; no definite D call. Trimming pared 0 bases from V and 0 bases from J, leaving 10 bases between. Germline-derived CDR1 and CDR2 are SGHNT and YYREEE (reference sequence). The CDR3 loop spans 16 amino acids. The CDR3 bases are TGTGCCAGCAGCTTGGGGGAGAGTTCCTCTGGAAACACCATATATTTT. Translated, it gives CASSLGESSSGNTIYF.

The chain joins TRBV6-1 to TRBJ1-1, with a weak D call TRBD1 (5 bases). V lost 3 bases and J lost 10, with 24 bases in between. The CDR3 extends over 16 amino acids. Germline assignment: CDR1 MNHNS and CDR2 SASEGT. CDR3 protein: CASSEWNLRDSPGAFF. For the CDR3, the DNA is TGTGCCAGCAGTGAGTGGAACCTAAGGGACTCCCCGGGAGCTTTCTTT.

This chain links TRBV7-2 with TRBJ2-3; tentatively, D is TRBD2 (6 bases). The length of the CDR3 is 15 residues. The V gene's germline CDR1 is SGHTA and CDR2 FQGNSA. With 1 base removed from V and 0 bases from J, the gap between germline ends came to 8 bases. The CDR3 region is CASSLGGASTDTQYF. The CDR3 DNA reads TGTGCCAGCAGCTTAGGCGGGGCAAGCACAGATACGCAGTATTTT.

The chain carries TRBV9 and TRBJ2-7, with D possibly TRBD2 on 6 matching bases. CDR3 length: 15 amino acids. The germline V and J ends were trimmed by 4 bases and 2 bases, with 16 bases remaining between them. CDR1 and CDR2 from the germline V gene are SGDLS and YYNGEE. The CDR3 is CASSPVGGGAYEQYF. The CDR3, as DNA: TGTGCCAGCAGCCCAGTGGGGGGTGGTGCCTACGAGCAGTACTTC.

The gene calls are TRBV5-1 and TRBJ1-1; TRBD1 matches at 11 bases. With V trimmed by 4 bases and J by 3 bases, 5 bases remained unmatched. The germline V gene encodes CDR1 SGHRS and CDR2 YFSETQ. The CDR3 has 15 residues. The DNA of the CDR3 is TGCGCCAGCAGCGGCGGACAGGGGGCTCACACTGAAGCTTTCTTT. The encoded protein is CASSGGQGAHTEAFF.

The V and J genes are TRBV4-2 and TRBJ1-6; D is ambiguous. The CDR3 spans 16 residues. Deletions cut 3 bases from V and 7 bases from J, with 16 bases between. Germline-derived CDR1 and CDR2 are LGHNA and YNFKEQ. The CDR3 nucleotides are TGTGCCAGCAGCCAGGAGGCCAGCGAGGGAAATTCACCCCTCCACTTT. As protein: CASSQEASEGNSPLHF.

The V gene is TRBV28, the J gene TRBJ1-5, with D unclear. Germline V gene sequence: CDR1 MDHEN, CDR2 SYDVKM. The CDR3 is 17 amino acids. The V and J ends lost 10 bases and 0 bases respectively, with 22 bases between them. CDR3 sequence reads: CATHYSLVRDSNQPQHF. For the CDR3, the DNA is TGTGCCACCCATTACAGCCTGGTTCGCGATAGCAATCAGCCCCAGCATTTT.

The genes are TRBV7-8 and TRBJ1-6; D uncertain. V was pared by 3 bases and J by 3 bases, with 9 bases between. This CDR3 comprises 15 residues. CDR1 is SGHVS and CDR2 is FQNEAQ in the germline V gene. The CDR3 DNA follows: TGTGCCAGCAGCTTTGGCGGATTCTATAATTCACCCCTCCACTTT. Protein sequence: CASSFGGFYNSPLHF.

This rearrangement joins TRBV4-3 to TRBJ1-1, with D hard to call. The CDR3 is made up of 16 amino acids. Germline V gives CDR1 LGHNA, CDR2 YSLEER. V was cut by 0 bases and J by 2 bases, with 13 bases left in between. DNA for the CDR3: TGCGCCAGCAGCCAAGATTTGAACCTAGTAAACACTGAAGCTTTCTTT. Residues: CASSQDLNLVNTEAFF.